Detailed here is one T cell receptor beta chain. V lost 7 bases and J 6 bases, leaving 14 bases between the germline ends. Germline V gene data show CDR1 as WNHNN and CDR2 as SYGVQD (reference sequence). There are 13 residues in the CDR3. Authors' data handling: Amplifying reference gene primers gave estimates of nucleated cell counts. Assay: immunoSEQ multiplex PCR; the TCRdb copy retains only in-frame clones and omits some. The DNA gave D and trimming, while V, J and clone size come from that table. The sample shows around 300,000 clones, about nine tenths of them seen only once. This specimen comes from a study of blood T cell repertoires in COVID-19. Study in general: COVID-19 samples, acute and convalescent, were from the United States, Italy and Spain.

The sample comprised peripheral blood. The rearrangement joins TRBV10-1 to TRBJ2-3; D may be TRBD1 (5 bases). This TCR was recovered from a man aged 45 to 65 with active or convalescent COVID-19. CDR3 bases: TGCGCCAGCAAGGGTCAGGGCCGCGATACGCAGTATTTT. Translated: CASKGQGRDTQYF.